This T cell receptor (beta chain) was profiled in a study of early T cells in non-severe SARS-CoV-2 infection. As part of library construction, unique molecular identifiers were attached to individual cDNA molecules. TCRdb re-called the 5' RACE reads through MiXCR, storing one row per CDR3 protein. The table includes about 30,000 distinct CDR3 sequences, under 7.5% detected once. The V end was cut by 7 bases, the J end by 2 bases, with 16 bases between. The CDR3 covers 15 residues. Germline V CDR1 and CDR2: MDHEN, SYDVKM. This clonotype appeared many times. Its antigen is as yet unknown. General observations from the study: VDJdb matching skewed toward anti-spike CD8 responses, missing private and CD4 specificities.

This chain uses TRBV28 with TRBJ2-3; the D gene could be TRBD1 or TRBD2 (6 bases each). This TCR was recovered from an adult who was a healthcare worker with PCR-confirmed SARS-CoV-2 infection or an uninfected control (not recorded which). Sequenced material: whole blood. The CDR3 loop is CASNGGTSYTDTQYF. In DNA form, the CDR3 reads TGTGCCAGCAATGGGGGGACATCATACACAGATACGCAGTATTTT.